The clone carrying this T cell receptor beta chain was counted ten times or more. As yet, its antigen is unknown. Everyone who gave samples was a healthy Caucasian. A universal primer binding site was introduced by template switching. The final cDNA contained unique molecular identifiers. MiXCR, applied by TCRdb to the 5' RACE reads, yields one record per CDR3 protein. The sample includes 1.5 million to 2 million distinct CDR3 sequences, roughly 35% of them seen just once. This sample was taken from a study of identical twins. The CDR3 contains 15 residues. Germline V gives CDR1 MNHEY, CDR2 SMNVEV (reference sequence). V gave up 5 bases and J gave up 0 bases, with 11 bases separating them. Points from the study as a whole: Donors were not followed over many years; analysis was cross-sectional. Recombination models fit unrelated individuals' TCR alpha sharing but underestimated twins'.

The sample taken for sequencing was cord blood. This TCR came from a newborn girl in good health. The genes are TRBV27 and TRBJ2-4, with D uncertain. In DNA, the CDR3 is TGTGCCAGCAGTGTGGACCGCCTAGCCAAAAACATTCAGTACTTC. This codes for CASSVDRLAKNIQYF.